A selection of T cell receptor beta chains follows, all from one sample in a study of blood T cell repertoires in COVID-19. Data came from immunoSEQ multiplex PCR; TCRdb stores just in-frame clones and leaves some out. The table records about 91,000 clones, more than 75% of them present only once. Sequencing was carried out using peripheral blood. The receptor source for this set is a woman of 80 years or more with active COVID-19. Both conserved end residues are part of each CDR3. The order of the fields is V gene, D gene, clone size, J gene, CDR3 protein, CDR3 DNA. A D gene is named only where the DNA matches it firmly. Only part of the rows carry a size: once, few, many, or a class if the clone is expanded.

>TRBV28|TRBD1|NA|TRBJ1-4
CASSLLGFQGANEKLFF
TGTGCCAGCAGTTTATTGGGTTTTCAGGGGGCTAATGAAAAACTGTTTTTT
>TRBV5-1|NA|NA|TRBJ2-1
CASSLEPSSYNEQFF
TGCGCCAGCAGCTTGGAGCCGAGCTCCTACAATGAGCAGTTCTTC
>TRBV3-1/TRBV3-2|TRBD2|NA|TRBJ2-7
CASSQVSSGRYEQYF
TGTGCCAGCAGCCAAGTGTCCAGCGGGAGATACGAGCAGTACTTC
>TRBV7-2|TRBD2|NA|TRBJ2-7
CASSIPLAGIPEQYF
TGTGCCAGCAGCATACCGTTAGCGGGCATTCCTGAGCAGTACTTC
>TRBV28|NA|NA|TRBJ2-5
CASSSIGLGTAYQETQYF
TGTGCCAGCAGTTCGATAGGTTTAGGGACTGCGTACCAAGAGACCCAGTACTTC
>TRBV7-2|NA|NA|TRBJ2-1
CASSLGTVYNEQFF
TGTGCCAGCAGCTTAGGGACAGTCTACAATGAGCAGTTCTTC
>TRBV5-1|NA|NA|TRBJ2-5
CASSPTSGPETQYF
TGCGCCAGCAGCCCTACCTCGGGTCCAGAGACCCAGTACTTC
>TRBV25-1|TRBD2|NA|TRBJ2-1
CASSVAGGWGNEQFF
TGTGCCAGCAGTGTAGCGGGAGGCTGGGGAAATGAGCAGTTCTTC
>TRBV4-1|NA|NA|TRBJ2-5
CASSRSGEFETQYF
TGCGCCAGCAGCCGCTCGGGGGAGTTTGAGACCCAGTACTTC
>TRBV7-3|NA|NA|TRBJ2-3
CASSFAGRTDTQYF
TGTGCCAGCAGCTTCGCAGGGCGCACAGATACGCAGTATTTT
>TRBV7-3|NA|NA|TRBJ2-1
CASSHQGGGYNEQFF
TGTGCCAGCAGCCACCAGGGAGGGGGCTACAATGAGCAGTTCTTC
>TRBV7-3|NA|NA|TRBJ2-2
CASSFPGATGELFF
TGTGCCAGCAGCTTCCCAGGGGCCACCGGGGAGCTGTTTTTT
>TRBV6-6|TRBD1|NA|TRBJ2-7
CATTNRDRNYEQYF
TGTGCCACCACGAACCGGGACAGGAACTACGAGCAGTACTTC
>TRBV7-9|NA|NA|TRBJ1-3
CASSLESSGNTIYF
TGTGCCAGCAGCTTGGAGAGCTCTGGAAACACCATATATTTT
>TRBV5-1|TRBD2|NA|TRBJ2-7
CASSPGLAEAYEQYF
TGCGCCAGCAGCCCGGGACTAGCGGAGGCCTACGAGCAGTACTTC
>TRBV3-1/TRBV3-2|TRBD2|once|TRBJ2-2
CASSQIAGGPGGELFF
TGTGCCAGCAGCCAAATAGCGGGAGGGCCAGGCGGGGAGCTGTTTTTT
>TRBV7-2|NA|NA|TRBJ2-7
CASSSGVGPKQYF
TGTGCCAGCAGCTCCGGAGTTGGTCCCAAGCAGTACTTC
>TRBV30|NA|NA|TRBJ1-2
CAWSQLRQAIYGYTF
TGTGCCTGGAGTCAACTAAGACAGGCGATCTATGGCTACACCTTC
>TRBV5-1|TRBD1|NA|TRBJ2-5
CASSRDRGETQYF
TGCGCCAGCAGCCGGGACAGGGGTGAGACCCAGTACTTC
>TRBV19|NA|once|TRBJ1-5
CASRRAGNQPQHF
TGTGCTTCTAGGAGGGCGGGCAATCAGCCCCAGCATTTT
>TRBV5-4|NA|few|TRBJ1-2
CASSPSGSNYGYTF
TGTGCCAGCAGCCCCTCAGGGTCAAACTATGGCTACACCTTC
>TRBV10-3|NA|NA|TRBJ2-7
CAISETGPYEQYF
TGTGCCATCAGTGAGACAGGGCCCTACGAGCAGTACTTC
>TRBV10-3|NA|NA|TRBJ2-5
CAIGGERGGETQYF
TGTGCCATCGGAGGGGAAAGGGGAGGAGAGACCCAGTACTTC
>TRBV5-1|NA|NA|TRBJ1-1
CASSPSTLNTEAFF
TGCGCCAGCAGCCCCAGTACCCTGAACACTGAAGCTTTCTTT
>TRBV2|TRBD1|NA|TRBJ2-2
CATRGGQGRTGELFF
TGTGCCACCCGAGGGGGACAGGGACGGACCGGGGAGCTGTTTTTT
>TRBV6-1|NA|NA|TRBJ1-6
CASSEGGQASYNSPLHF
TGTGCCAGCAGTGAAGGGGGGCAGGCCTCCTATAATTCACCCCTCCACTTT
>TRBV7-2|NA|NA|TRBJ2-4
CASSLDPPDIQYF
TGTGCCAGCAGCTTAGATCCCCCGGACATTCAGTACTTC
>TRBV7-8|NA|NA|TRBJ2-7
CASSLDPGFFYEQYF
TGTGCCAGCAGCTTAGATCCAGGGTTCTTCTACGAGCAGTACTTC
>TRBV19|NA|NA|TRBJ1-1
CATNPGGGTEAFF
TGTGCCACCAACCCTGGGGGCGGCACTGAAGCTTTCTTT
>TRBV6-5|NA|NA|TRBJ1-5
CASSTGQYNQPQHF
TGTGCCAGCAGTACAGGACAGTACAATCAGCCCCAGCATTTT
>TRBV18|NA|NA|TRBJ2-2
CASSPLEILNTGELFF
TGTGCCAGCTCACCTCTTGAAATACTAAACACCGGGGAGCTGTTTTTT
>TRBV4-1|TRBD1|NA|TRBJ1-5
CASSQDLGQGSNQPQHF
TGCGCCAGCAGCCAAGATCTAGGACAGGGGAGCAATCAGCCCCAGCATTTT
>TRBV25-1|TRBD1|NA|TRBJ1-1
CASSADRGATEAFF
TGTGCCAGCAGTGCCGACAGGGGCGCCACTGAAGCTTTCTTT
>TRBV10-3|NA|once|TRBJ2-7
CAISERGRDYEQYF
TGTGCCATCAGTGAAAGGGGGAGAGACTACGAGCAGTACTTC
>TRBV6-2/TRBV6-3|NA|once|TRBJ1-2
CASSPRLYGYTF
TGTGCCAGCAGTCCGCGTCTCTATGGCTACACCTTC